This entry is about one TCR beta chain. A much larger clone differs by one base, so this may be a read error. The sample holds other DNA sequences that translate to the same CDR3. These data come from a study of shared clonotypes between healthy human individuals. V shed 7 bases and J shed 1 base, with 16 bases lying between them. Germline V lookup: CDR1 SQVTM, CDR2 ANQGSEA. CDR3 length: 14 residues. Across several immunoSEQ plates, the genomic DNA of each subset was split evenly. The table came from immunoSEQ multiplex PCR; TCRdb's copy has only in-frame clones and leaves some out. In the table there are about 450,000 clones, around three quarters of which are singletons.

This receptor was obtained from a woman aged 35 to 49 in good health. Some clones in this sample may be carry-over from other donors' samples. The specimen sequenced was PBMCs. This sequence joins TRBV29-1 and TRBJ1-1; D call uncertain. CDR3 DNA: TGCAGCGCAAAAGGGCGGATGGAGAACACTGAAGCTTTCTTT. It specifies CSAKGRMENTEAFF.